Following are 25 T cell receptor beta chains from one sample sequenced in a study of identical twins. In TCRdb, the 5' RACE reads were re-called with MiXCR into one record per CDR3 protein. The table shows approximately 530,000 distinct CDR3 sequences, with more than 20% occurring only once. This sample also belongs to another study, concerning yellow fever vaccine responses in identical twins.

The sample consisted of CD4+ T cells sorted from blood. The receptor set was obtained from a woman in her late teens or twenties in good health.

This clonotype has a handful of counts. One end of the junction varies from germline; a read error may be responsible. V gene TRBV3-1 combines with J gene TRBJ1-2, with 7 bases aligning to TRBD1. Germline V CDR1 and CDR2: LGHDT, YNNKEL (reference sequence). The CDR3 totals 13 residues. The CDR3 sequence is CASSQWDSGGYTF. The CDR3, as DNA: TGTGCCAGTAGCCAATGGGACAGTGGTGGCTACACCTTC.

The J gene is TRBJ2-1, the V gene TRBV7-9; the D gene is possibly TRBD1 (6 bases). The germline V and J ends were trimmed by 2 bases and 6 bases, with 8 bases remaining between them. CDR3 size: 13 residues. Germline assignment: CDR1 SEHNR and CDR2 FQNEAQ (reference sequence). The DNA of the CDR3 is TGTGCCAGCAGCTTACCAGGGGTCAATGAGCAGTTCTTC. Its translation: CASSLPGVNEQFF. The full variable domain, completed using reference TRBV7-9 and TRBJ2-1, is DTGVSQNPRHKITKRGQNVTFRCDPISEHNRLYWYRQTLGQGPEFLTYFQNEAQLEKSRLLSDRFSAERPKGSFSTLEIQRTEQGDSAMYLCASSLPGVNEQFFGPGTRLTVL.

This chain uses TRBV11-1 with TRBJ1-5; D is unclear. The CDR3 extends over 18 amino acids. The V gene lost 1 base and the J gene lost 2 bases, with 18 bases spanning the gap. CDR1 is SGHAT and CDR2 is FQDESV in the germline V gene (reference sequence). The CDR3 region is CASSLVPPANRGNQPQHF. Written as DNA, the CDR3 is TGTGCCAGCAGCTTAGTTCCCCCGGCCAATAGGGGCAATCAGCCCCAGCATTTT.

Many counts were recorded for this clonotype. The V and J genes are TRBV25-1 and TRBJ2-3; D unresolved. Germline V CDR1 and CDR2: MGHDK, SYGVNS. Trimming left V 8 bases short and J 3 bases short, with 9 bases between. The CDR3 is 12 residues long. This chain's CDR3 is CASGVGTDTQYF. For the CDR3, the DNA is TGTGCCAGCGGGGTAGGGACAGATACGCAGTATTTT.

This clonotype was counted a few times. The rearrangement uses TRBV18 and TRBJ1-1, with TRBD1 as a possible D gene (6 bases). CDR3 size: 16 residues. Germline V gives CDR1 KGHSH, CDR2 LQKENI. Deletions cut 1 base from V and 0 bases from J, with 12 bases between. CDR3 coding DNA: TGTGCCAGCTCACCACTTGTACAGGGAATGAACACTGAAGCTTTCTTT. It yields the protein CASSPLVQGMNTEAFF.

J is TRBJ2-2 and V is TRBV19, with 8 bases that match TRBD1. This CDR3 contains 15 residues. Trimming at V came to 5 bases and at J to 3 bases, leaving 5 bases not matched to a gene. Per germline, CDR1 LNHDA and CDR2 SQIVND (reference sequence). The CDR3 region has the DNA TGTGCCAGTAGTCCCCAGGGGGCGTACACCGGGGAGCTGTTTTTT. Amino acid sequence: CASSPQGAYTGELFF.

This clonotype has a handful of counts. The CDR3 reads CAITSNSGNTIYF. In DNA form, the CDR3 reads TGTGCCATCACCTCGAATTCTGGAAACACCATATATTTT. The chain links TRBV10-3 to TRBJ1-3; D gene unclear. Germline values: CDR1 ENHRY, CDR2 SYGVKD. The ends were cut back, 7 bases at V and 1 base at J, with 8 bases in the middle. CDR3 length: 13 amino acids.

The V and J genes are TRBV3-1 and TRBJ2-3, with D uncertain. Trimming cost V 4 bases and J 4 bases, with 18 bases left between them. Germline CDR1 is LGHDT and CDR2 is YNNKEL (reference sequence). The CDR3 is made up of 16 amino acids. DNA for the CDR3: TGTGCCAGCAGCCGTGGCGGTAATCCCTCAGCAGATACGCAGTATTTT. Translated: CASSRGGNPSADTQYF.

A few counts support this clonotype. The J gene is TRBJ2-1, the V gene TRBV6-5; TRBD2 agrees at 8 bases. Germline V gives CDR1 MNHEY, CDR2 SVGAGI. V lost 3 bases and J lost 5; bases outside the gene matches: 3. This CDR3 is built from 14 residues. The CDR3 loop reads CASSYEAGDNEQFF. CDR3 nucleotides: TGTGCCAGCAGTTATGAAGCGGGGGACAATGAGCAGTTCTTC.

This clonotype was counted a few times. The rearrangement joins TRBV5-1 to TRBJ2-5; D perhaps matches TRBD2 (5 bases). The CDR3 consists of 16 residues. The germline CDR1 and CDR2 sequences are SGHRS and YFSETQ. V gave up 3 bases and J gave up 4 bases, with 19 bases separating them. CDR3 nucleotides: TGCGCCAGCAGCTCCCCCCGAGAGGGAGCTCGAGAGACCCAGTACTTC. Residues: CASSSPREGARETQYF.

This clonotype was seen only a few times. The chain carries TRBV24-1 and TRBJ2-2; 8 bases align to TRBD1. The CDR3 is made up of 17 amino acids. The germline gives CDR1 KGHDR, CDR2 SFDVKD. Trimming took 4 bases from V and 6 from J; bases not matched to a gene: 12. The CDR3 DNA is TGTGCCACCAGTGACCCACGACAGGGGTCTACGTCCGGGGAGCTGTTTTTT. This sequence encodes CATSDPRQGSTSGELFF.

The genes are TRBV6-5 and TRBJ2-2, with 8 bases aligning to TRBD2. CDR1 is MNHEY, CDR2 SVGAGI, per germline. The CDR3 length is 18 residues. The junction had 7 bases not matched to a gene; V was cut back by 1 base and J by 0 bases. The CDR3 is CASSYFRSGVTNTGELFF. Here the CDR3 DNA reads TGTGCCAGCAGTTACTTTCGTAGCGGGGTAACGAACACCGGGGAGCTGTTTTTT.

The genes are TRBV5-1 and TRBJ1-4; possible D gene TRBD1, 6 bases. V was clipped by 3 bases and J by 10 bases, with 13 bases between them. Germline assignment: CDR1 SGHRS and CDR2 YFSETQ. The CDR3 contains 13 residues. Written as DNA, the CDR3 is TGCGCCAGCAGCTCAGGGGTTCTCGGAAAACTGTTTTTT. This codes for CASSSGVLGKLFF.

CDR3 sequence: CASRQNSGAYEQYF. In DNA form, the CDR3 reads TGTGCCAGCAGGCAAAATAGTGGGGCCTACGAGCAGTACTTC. V usage is TRBV12-3 or TRBV12-4 and J usage is TRBJ2-7, with D unresolved. The CDR3 has 14 amino acids. V lost 6 bases and J lost 2, with 14 bases in between.

A few counts support this clonotype. The chain couples TRBV7-9 to TRBJ2-7; D gene ambiguous. Between the trimmed V and J ends, which lost 5 bases and 4 bases, there was a span of 15 bases. CDR1 is SEHNR and CDR2 is FQNEAQ in the germline V gene (reference sequence). The CDR3 is 14 residues long. The CDR3 nucleotides read TGTGCCAGCAGCCCGGGCGGAAAAGAATACGAGCAGTACTTC. Encoded protein: CASSPGGKEYEQYF.

The V call is TRBV5-1, the J call TRBJ2-3, with 9 bases lining up with TRBD2. The CDR3 consists of 16 residues. V shed 2 bases, J shed 2 bases, and the junction held 6 bases outside the gene matches. CDR1 SGHRS and CDR2 YFSETQ come from the germline V gene. The DNA for the CDR3 is TGCGCCAGCAGCTTCTCCTTAGCGGGAGTCACAGATACGCAGTATTTT. This gives the protein CASSFSLAGVTDTQYF.

A few counts support this clonotype. V and J are TRBV5-1 and TRBJ2-2; the D call may be TRBD1 or TRBD2 (5 bases each). The CDR3 contains 15 residues. Germline CDR1 reads SGHRS; CDR2 reads YFSETQ. Between the trimmed V and J ends, which lost 4 bases and 11 bases, there was a span of 21 bases. The chain's CDR3 is CASSVRDGVESELFF. As DNA, the CDR3 is TGCGCCAGCAGCGTCCGGGACGGGGTAGAGTCAGAGCTGTTTTTT.

This chain joins TRBV5-1 and TRBJ2-7; unclear D gene. Looked up from germline, CDR1 is SGHRS and CDR2 is YFSETQ. The CDR3 length is 11 residues. V shed 2 bases and J shed 5 bases, with 5 bases lying between them. The CDR3 DNA reads TGCGCCAGCAGCTTCTACAACGAGCAGTACTTC. Residues: CASSFYNEQYF.

This clonotype has more than one count but fewer than ten. In DNA form, the CDR3 reads TGCGCCAGCAGCCCCCTTAGGACTAGCGGGGAGACCCAGTACTTC. This codes for CASSPLRTSGETQYF. This chain uses TRBV5-1 with TRBJ2-5, with 11 bases matching TRBD2. The CDR3 consists of 15 residues. J was trimmed by 5 bases and V by 4 bases; bases with no gene match: 7. Germline V gives CDR1 SGHRS, CDR2 YFSETQ.

The rearrangement links TRBV2 to TRBJ2-5, with 8 bases identical to TRBD2. The CDR3 covers 17 residues. V was clipped by 0 bases and J by 5 bases; unmatched bases: 11. The germline CDR1 and CDR2 sequences are SNHLY and FYNNEI. This CDR3 reads CASSEALRSSGYETQYF. CDR3 nucleotides: TGTGCCAGCAGTGAAGCGCTTCGGTCTAGCGGGTATGAGACCCAGTACTTC.

The CDR3 DNA sequence: TGTGCCAGCAGCCAAGATAGACTAACGAACACCGGGGAGCTGTTTTTT. Amino acid sequence: CASSQDRLTNTGELFF. This chain uses TRBV3-1 with TRBJ2-2, with D possibly being TRBD2 (5 bases). The germline V gene has CDR1 LGHDT and CDR2 YNNKEL (reference sequence). This CDR3 has 16 residues. V was pared by 0 bases and J by 0 bases, with 8 bases between.

This clonotype was seen only a few times. The chain has TRBV6-1 and TRBJ2-1, with D hard to call. The CDR3 spans 17 residues. CDR1 is MNHNS, CDR2 SASEGT, per germline. With 4 bases removed from V and 6 bases from J, the gap between germline ends came to 22 bases. The CDR3 DNA is TGTGCCAGCAGTGCCTCCGGTGGTTTACTTTCCGGCAATGAGCAGTTCTTC. This gives the protein CASSASGGLLSGNEQFF.

The rearrangement joins TRBV20-1 to TRBJ2-6; a possible D gene is TRBD2 (6 bases). The CDR3 extends over 17 amino acids. Trimming pared 6 bases from V and 0 bases from J, leaving 18 bases between. Germline V gene lookup returns CDR1 DFQATT and CDR2 SNEGSKA (reference sequence). In DNA, the CDR3 is TGCAGTGCACCCGCCGGCGGGATCAGCTCTGGGGCCAACGTCCTGACTTTC. Encoded protein: CSAPAGGISSGANVLTF.

This chain connects TRBV5-1 to TRBJ2-4; TRBD1 agrees at 8 bases. The length of the CDR3 is 15 residues. Per germline, CDR1 SGHRS and CDR2 YFSETQ. With 4 bases clipped from V and 9 bases from J, the junction kept 12 bases outside the gene matches. This chain's CDR3 is CASSPQGAGNRIQYF. The CDR3, as DNA: TGCGCCAGCAGCCCTCAGGGGGCAGGTAATCGCATTCAGTACTTC.

Only a few counts were recorded for this clonotype. The V and J genes are TRBV29-1 and TRBJ1-1; a weak D match, TRBD1 (5 bases). CDR1 is SQVTM and CDR2 is ANQGSEA in the germline V gene. Trimming removed 8 bases at V and 1 base at J, with 17 bases between. This CDR3 contains 14 residues. The CDR3 reads CSTLPGRRNTEAFF. The DNA of the CDR3 is TGCAGCACACTGCCGGGACGCAGGAACACTGAAGCTTTCTTT. Combining the CDR3 with reference TRBV29-1 and TRBJ1-1 gives the whole variable domain SAVISQKPSRDICQRGTSLTIQCQVDSQVTMMFWYRQQPGQSLTLIATANQGSEATYESGFVIDKFPISRPNLTFSTLTVSNMSPEDSSIYLCSTLPGRRNTEAFFGQGTRLTVV.